A single sample gave rise to the 17 T cell receptor beta chains below, sequenced in a study of T cells in Graves' hyperthyroidism and ophthalmopathy. The source material, RNA transcripts, was used to amplify TCR beta CDR3 regions. The study used the HTBI primer set for a first-round RT-PCR of the TCR CDR3. Each CDR3 protein is one row after TCRdb ran MiXCR on the multiplex PCR reads. The sample comprises some 98,000 distinct CDR3 sequences, around 42% of which are singletons, and roughly a tenth rests with the top ten. Sequenced material: peripheral blood or thyroid tissue (not recorded which). The receptors were sampled from a woman under 40 with Graves' hyperthyroidism.

This clonotype has ten or more counts. The chain uses TRBV20-1 and TRBJ2-5, with D possibly matching TRBD2 (6 bases). Between the trimmed V and J ends, which lost 6 bases and 5 bases, there was a span of 19 bases. Per germline, CDR1 DFQATT and CDR2 SNEGSKA (reference sequence). The CDR3 totals 14 residues. The DNA for the CDR3 is TGCAGTGCGGAGGGTAGTCTCAGGCGGGAGACCCAGTACTTC. Translating it yields CSAEGSLRRETQYF.

This clonotype was counted once. The J gene is TRBJ2-3, the V gene TRBV6-5, with unresolved D. The ends were cut back, 0 bases at V and 0 bases at J, with 7 bases in the middle. Germline CDR1 MNHEY, CDR2 SVGAGI. The CDR3 has 15 residues. CDR3 residues: CASSYSRASTDTQYF. The CDR3, as DNA: TGTGCCAGCAGTTACTCACGGGCTAGCACAGATACGCAGTATTTT.

This clonotype was counted many times. This chain joins TRBV5-1 and TRBJ1-1; 7 nucleotides match TRBD1. The CDR3 is 14 residues long. Germline assignment: CDR1 SGHRS and CDR2 YFSETQ. Losses at the gene ends were 3 bases for V and 1 base for J; bases not matched to a gene: 3. CDR3 loop: CASSWGQSNTEAFF. The CDR3 DNA reads TGCGCCAGCAGCTGGGGACAGTCGAACACTGAAGCTTTCTTT. Complete variable domain (other parts from reference TRBV5-1 and TRBJ1-1): KAGVTQTPRYLIKTRGQQVTLSCSPISGHRSVSWYQQTPGQGLQFLFEYFSETQRNKGNFPGRFSGRQFSNSRSEMNVSTLELGDSALYLCASSWGQSNTEAFFGQGTRLTVV.

This clonotype was observed a single time. The V gene is TRBV20-1, the J gene TRBJ2-7, with 14 bases fitting TRBD2. V dropped 6 bases and J dropped 4; count of bases not matched to a gene: 8. Germline V gene lookup returns CDR1 DFQATT and CDR2 SNEGSKA (reference sequence). The CDR3 has 15 amino acids. The CDR3 coding sequence is TGCAGTGCAGGAAAGGGGACTAGCGGGAGATACGAGCAGTACTTC. Translation gives CSAGKGTSGRYEQYF.

This clonotype showed up many times. CDR3 sequence: CASSESQGGETQYF. The CDR3 nucleotides are TGTGCCAGCAGTGAAAGCCAGGGAGGAGAGACCCAGTACTTC. The chain carries TRBV2 and TRBJ2-5; D might be TRBD2 (6 bases). The CDR3 covers 14 residues. The germline V gene encodes CDR1 SNHLY and CDR2 FYNNEI. With 2 bases removed from V and 4 bases from J, the gap between germline ends came to 11 bases.

About this clonotype: This CDR3 is missing its conserved last phenylalanine or tryptophan, likely due to a read error. The CDR3 loop reads CAHRPSGANILTS. In nucleotides, the CDR3 is TGTGCCCATAGACCTTCTGGGGCCAACATCCTGACTTCC. The chain combines TRBV2 with TRBJ2-6, with D possibly TRBD1 on 5 matching bases. From germline, CDR1 is SNHLY and CDR2 FYNNEI. This CDR3 is 13 amino acids long.

This chain links TRBV24-1 with TRBJ2-7, with TRBD2 identical over 8 bases. Germline values: CDR1 KGHDR, CDR2 SFDVKD. The CDR3 covers 13 residues. The V and J ends lost 11 bases and 3 bases, in that order; junction bases with no gene match: 8. DNA for the CDR3: TGTGCCAGCTCAGCGGGAGAGGACTACGAGCAGTACTTC. Translated: CASSAGEDYEQYF.

As regards this clonotype: The CDR3 does not close with the conserved phenylalanine or tryptophan, likely indicating a read error. The chain employs TRBV5-1 and TRBJ1-2, with D perhaps TRBD1 (5 bases). This CDR3 has 13 residues. The germline V gene has CDR1 SGHRS and CDR2 YFSETQ. CDR3 nucleotide sequence: TGCGCAGCAGCCCCCGCAGGGTTTGATGGCTACACCCTC. This translates into CAAAPAGFDGYTL.

This clonotype came up many times. V and J are TRBV27 and TRBJ1-6; D gene uncertain. The V gene's germline CDR1 is MNHEY and CDR2 SMNVEV (reference sequence). Between the trimmed V and J ends, which lost 3 bases and 6 bases, there was a span of 12 bases. The CDR3 spans 15 residues. The CDR3 protein is CASSFRAELNSPLHF. The CDR3 DNA reads TGTGCCAGCAGTTTCCGTGCGGAACTTAATTCACCCCTCCACTTT.

The chain uses TRBV7-6 and TRBJ1-3; D is undetermined. The germline V and J ends were trimmed by 3 bases and 5 bases, with 5 bases remaining between them. Germline lookup yields CDR1 SGHVS and CDR2 FNYEAQ. The CDR3 runs to 12 residues. The CDR3 DNA reads TGTGCCAGCAGCTTCGGCAGAAACACCATATATTTT. Encoded protein: CASSFGRNTIYF.

This clonotype was seen ten or more times. This chain uses TRBV19 with TRBJ2-2; either TRBD1 or TRBD2 may fit D (5 bases each). Germline loops: CDR1 LNHDA, CDR2 SQIVND (reference sequence). Trimming removed 8 bases from V and 0 bases from J, with 13 bases in between. There are 15 residues in the CDR3. Here the CDR3 DNA reads TGTGCCAGTGCCACTGGGGGAACGAACACCGGGGAGCTGTTTTTT. It translates to CASATGGTNTGELFF.

Comments on this clonotype: A much larger clone lies one base from this, so it may be a read error. The V and J genes are TRBV20-1 and TRBJ2-3, with 9 bases identical to TRBD2. CDR1 is DFQATT and CDR2 is SNEGSKA in the germline V gene (reference sequence). The CDR3 spans 20 residues. Trimming removed 6 bases from V and 1 base from J; junction bases left unmatched: 23. The CDR3 DNA reads TGCAGTGCCCCATGTGGGTGGGAATGCGGGAGGGCCGTTGGCACAGATACGCAGTATTTT. This gives the protein CSAPCGWECGRAVGTDTQYF.

This clonotype was seen ten or more times. The J gene is TRBJ1-1, the V gene TRBV5-6, with 7 positions matching TRBD1. CDR3 length: 15 residues. V shed 4 bases and J 1 base; nucleotides not matched to a gene: 7. Germline lookup yields CDR1 SGHDT and CDR2 YYEEEE. CDR3 DNA: TGTGCCAGCAGCAGACAGGGACGGGGGAACACTGAAGCTTTCTTT. Protein sequence: CASSRQGRGNTEAFF. Supplemented by reference TRBV5-6 and TRBJ1-1, the full variable domain reads DAGVTQSPTHLIKTRGQQVTLRCSPKSGHDTVSWYQQALGQGPQFIFQYYEEEERQRGNFPDRFSGHQFPNYSSELNVNALLLGDSALYLCASSRQGRGNTEAFFGQGTRLTVV.

In its sample, this clonotype was seen many times. V gene TRBV12-3 or TRBV12-4 combines with J gene TRBJ2-5; D remains ambiguous. V gave up 4 bases and J gave up 5 bases, with 8 bases separating them. The CDR3 is made up of 12 amino acids. The CDR3 region is CASSSTRETQYF. In DNA form, the CDR3 reads TGTGCCAGCAGTTCAACAAGGGAGACCCAGTACTTC.

V is TRBV5-6 and J is TRBJ1-6; TRBD1 matches at 7 bases. The CDR3 length is 14 residues. CDR1 SGHDT and CDR2 YYEEEE come from the germline V gene. J was trimmed by 9 bases and V by 10 bases; bases with no gene match: 13. The DNA of the CDR3 is TGTGCCTGGAGTGTCGGGACAGATCCTTCACCCCTCCACTTT. Protein sequence: CAWSVGTDPSPLHF.

With regard to this clonotype: This could be a read error, since a much larger clone is one nucleotide away. V and J are TRBV5-4 and TRBJ1-5; no clear D gene. This CDR3 spans 10 amino acids. The V end lost 6 bases, the J end lost 9 bases, and 7 bases lay between the germline ends. The germline V gene encodes CDR1 SGHNT and CDR2 YYREEE (reference sequence). This chain's CDR3 is CASKPRPQHF. The CDR3 DNA sequence: TGTGCCAGCAAACCTCGGCCCCAGCATTTT. Variable domain in full (rest from reference TRBV5-4 and TRBJ1-5): ETGVTQSPTHLIKTRGQQVTLRCSSQSGHNTVSWYQQALGQGPQFIFQYYREEENGRGNFPPRFSGLQFPNYSSELNVNALELDDSALYLCASKPRPQHFGDGTRLSIL.

In its sample, this clonotype was seen a few times. A much larger clone sits a single nucleotide away, making a read error possible. The chain couples TRBV7-3 to TRBJ2-7; 9 nucleotides match TRBD2. CDR1 SGHTA and CDR2 FQGTGA come from the germline V gene. The CDR3 runs to 17 residues. The CDR3 DNA sequence: TGTGCCAACAGCTTAAGGGGTAGCGGGAGTTATCATGACGAGCAGTACTTC. Amino acids: CANSLRGSGSYHDEQYF.